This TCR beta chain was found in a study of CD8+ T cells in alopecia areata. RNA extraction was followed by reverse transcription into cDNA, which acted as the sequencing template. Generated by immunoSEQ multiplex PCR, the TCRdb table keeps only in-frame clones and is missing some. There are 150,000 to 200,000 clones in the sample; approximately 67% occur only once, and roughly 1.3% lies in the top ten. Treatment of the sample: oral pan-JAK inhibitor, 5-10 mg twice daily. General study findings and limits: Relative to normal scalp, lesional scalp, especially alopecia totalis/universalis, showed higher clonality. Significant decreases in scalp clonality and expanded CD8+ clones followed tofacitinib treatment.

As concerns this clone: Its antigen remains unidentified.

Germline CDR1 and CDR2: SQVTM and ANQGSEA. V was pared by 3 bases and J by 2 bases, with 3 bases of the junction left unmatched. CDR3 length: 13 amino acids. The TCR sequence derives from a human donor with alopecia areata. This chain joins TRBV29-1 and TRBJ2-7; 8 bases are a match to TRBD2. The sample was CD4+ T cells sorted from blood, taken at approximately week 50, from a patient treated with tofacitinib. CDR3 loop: CSVDGGGPYEQYF. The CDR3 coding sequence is TGCAGCGTTGACGGCGGGGGGCCCTACGAGCAGTACTTC.